This T cell receptor beta chain is drawn from a study of immune heterogeneity within non-small cell lung tumors. Study conclusions and caveats: Identical dominant CDR3 beta clonotypes recurred across tumor sites within a patient, alongside site-unique high-frequency clones. A moderate but significant correlation was found, linking local T-cell clonality with local tumor mutational burden (R 0.3 to 0.35). High-frequency T-cell receptor beta clonotypes were largely distinct between individual patients.

In this sample, this clonotype turned up a few times. Its specificity is unknown. It was with 32 V and 13 J primers that multiplex PCR amplified TCR beta CDR3. TCRdb reprocessed the multiplex PCR reads with MiXCR, giving one entry per CDR3 protein. The sample contains more than 9,500 distinct CDR3 sequences, roughly a third of which appear only once. Template input, which was bulk tumor genomic DNA, totaled approximately 600 ng per sample. The authors collected several far-apart biopsies from each primary tumor during surgery. Curative operations were performed on patients who had untreated, newly diagnosed non-small cell lung cancer. Curative-intent surgery was being performed on the donors, who were patients newly diagnosed with non-small cell lung cancer. Sequenced input: lung tumor tissue. This receptor was taken from a man between 60 and 75 years old with non-small cell lung cancer.

The CDR3 DNA sequence: TGCGCCAGCAGCCAAGACGGGACTCTCCACAATGAGCAGTTCTTC. It is translated as CASSQDGTLHNEQFF. The chain employs TRBV4-3 and TRBJ2-1; TRBD2 is a possible D gene (6 bases). CDR3 length: 15 residues. The germline V gene has CDR1 LGHNA and CDR2 YSLEER. Trimming removed 0 bases at V and 5 bases at J, with 11 bases between.